This TCR beta chain was identified in a study of blood T cell repertoires in COVID-19. Study as a whole: Sample material is recorded as cDNA or gDNA derived from T cells, B-cell-depleted T cells, or PBMCs.

V shed 7 bases and J shed 4 bases, with 10 bases lying between them. The germline CDR1 and CDR2 sequences are PRHDT and FYEKMQ (reference sequence). The CDR3 is 12 residues long. TCRdb's copy holds only in-frame clones and misses some; the assay was immunoSEQ multiplex PCR. The table includes under 130,000 clones, approximately 82% detected once. The table lists this clone with a few counts. The sample comprised peripheral blood. The clonotype comes from a woman aged 80 or over with acute or convalescent COVID-19. The chain links TRBV13 to TRBJ1-2; D is possibly TRBD1 (5 bases). CDR3 DNA sequence: TGTGCCAGCACCAGGGAATTCTATGGCTACACCTTC. It encodes CASTREFYGYTF.